This TCR beta chain is from a study of shared clonotypes between healthy human individuals. Study overall: Donors were a couple of women and a few men aged 18 to 49. Three CD4 naive, three CD4 memory, two CD8 naive and one CD8 memory plate were used per donor.

Genomic DNA belonging to each subset was distributed in equal measure over several immunoSEQ plates. Sequenced by immunoSEQ multiplex PCR; TCRdb stores in-frame clones only, minus some. This repertoire shows roughly 2.5 million clones, around nine tenths found once; its top ten account for 0.14%. Points on this clone: At the DNA level, this CDR3 is encoded by other sequences in the same sample as well.

The material sequenced was naive CD4+ T cells sorted from blood. Sample subset: CD45RA+ positively selected. The TCR sequence derives from a man younger than 35 in good health.

CDR3 sequence reads: CASSPGQGAYEQYF. The CDR3 bases are TGTGCCAGCTCACCTGGTCAGGGGGCCTACGAGCAGTACTTC. J is TRBJ2-7 and V is TRBV18; 7 positions agree with TRBD1. CDR3 length: 14 residues. V was pared by 3 bases and J by 2 bases, with 4 bases of the junction left unmatched. Germline-derived CDR1 and CDR2 are KGHSH and LQKENI.